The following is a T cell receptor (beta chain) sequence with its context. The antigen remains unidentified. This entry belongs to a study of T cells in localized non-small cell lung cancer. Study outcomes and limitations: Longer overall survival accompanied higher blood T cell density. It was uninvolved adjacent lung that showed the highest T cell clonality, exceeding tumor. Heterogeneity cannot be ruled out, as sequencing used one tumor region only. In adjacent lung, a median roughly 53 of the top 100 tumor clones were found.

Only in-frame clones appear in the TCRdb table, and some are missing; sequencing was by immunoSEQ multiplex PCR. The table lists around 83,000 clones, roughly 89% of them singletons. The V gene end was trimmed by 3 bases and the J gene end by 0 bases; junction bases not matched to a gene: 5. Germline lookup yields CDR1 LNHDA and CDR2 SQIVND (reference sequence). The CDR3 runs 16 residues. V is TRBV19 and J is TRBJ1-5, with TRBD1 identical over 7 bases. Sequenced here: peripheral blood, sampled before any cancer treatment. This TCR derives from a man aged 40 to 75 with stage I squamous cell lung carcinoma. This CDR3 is CASSIEGQNSNQPQHF. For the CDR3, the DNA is TGTGCCAGTAGTATTGAGGGACAGAATAGCAATCAGCCCCAGCATTTT.